This TCR beta chain was observed in a study of human T cells and chemical hapten exposure. On the study more broadly: Patch tests of 0.01% DPC on the upper back were read at 6 days.

Time point noted: patch test 1, 2 weeks after DPC sensitization. Treatment meaning: therapeutic diphenylcyclopropenone sensitization with weekly scalp DPC. This clonotype was found many times. TCRdb called the RACE reads again in MiXCR, with one record for every CDR3 protein. The table records roughly 360,000 distinct CDR3 sequences, more than 4.5% of them present only once. The receptor comes from a woman in her forties or fifties with alopecia areata. Some clones in this sample may be carry-over from other donors' samples. Sequenced here: whole blood, sampled in connection with sensitization to the hapten diphenylcyclopropenone (DPC).

CDR3 loop: CASSPREYGYTF. DNA for the CDR3: TGTGCCAGCAGCCCCAGGGAGTATGGCTACACCTTC. The rearrangement uses TRBV6-5 and TRBJ1-2; a possible D gene is TRBD1 (5 bases). CDR3 length equals 12 residues. V lost 6 bases, J lost 5 bases, and 10 bases lay in between. The germline CDR1 and CDR2 sequences are MNHEY and SVGAGI.